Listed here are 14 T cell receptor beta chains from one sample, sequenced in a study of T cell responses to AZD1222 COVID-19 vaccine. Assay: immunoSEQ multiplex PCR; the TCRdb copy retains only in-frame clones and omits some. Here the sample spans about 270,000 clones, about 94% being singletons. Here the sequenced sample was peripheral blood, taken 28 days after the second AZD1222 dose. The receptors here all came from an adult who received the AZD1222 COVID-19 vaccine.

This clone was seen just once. CDR3 sequence reads: CAISEGGTGAYEQYF. The DNA of the CDR3 is TGTGCCATCAGTGAGGGGGGGACAGGGGCCTACGAGCAGTACTTC. The V call is TRBV10-3, the J call TRBJ2-7; 10 bases agree with TRBD1. With 2 bases clipped from V and 2 bases from J, the junction kept 3 bases outside the gene matches. CDR1 is ENHRY, CDR2 SYGVKD, per germline. This CDR3 spans 15 amino acids.

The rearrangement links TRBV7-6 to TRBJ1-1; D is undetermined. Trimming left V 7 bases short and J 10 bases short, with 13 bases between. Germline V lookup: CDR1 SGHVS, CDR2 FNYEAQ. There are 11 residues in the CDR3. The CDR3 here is CASIAEFVAFF. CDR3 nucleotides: TGTGCCAGCATAGCGGAGTTCGTAGCTTTCTTT.

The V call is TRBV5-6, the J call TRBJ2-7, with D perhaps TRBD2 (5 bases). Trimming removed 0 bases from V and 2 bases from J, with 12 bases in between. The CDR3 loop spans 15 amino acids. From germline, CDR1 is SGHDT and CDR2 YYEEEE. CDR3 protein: CASSLASSGAYEQYF. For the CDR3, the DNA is TGTGCCAGCAGCTTGGCTAGCAGTGGAGCCTACGAGCAGTACTTC.

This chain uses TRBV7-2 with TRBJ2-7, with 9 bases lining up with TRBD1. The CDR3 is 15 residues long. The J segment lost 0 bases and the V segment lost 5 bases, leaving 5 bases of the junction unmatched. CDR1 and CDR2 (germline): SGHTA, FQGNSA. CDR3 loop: CASSGGTGSSYEQYF. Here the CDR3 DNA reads TGTGCCAGCAGCGGGGGGACAGGGAGCTCCTACGAGCAGTACTTC. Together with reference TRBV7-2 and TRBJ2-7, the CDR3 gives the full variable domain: GAGVSQSPSNKVTEKGKDVELRCDPISGHTALYWYRQSLGQGLEFLIYFQGNSAPDKSGLPSDRFSAERTGGSVSTLTIQRTQQEDSAVYLCASSGGTGSSYEQYFGPGTRLTVT.

This CDR3 reads CASSLRNSPLHF. The DNA of the CDR3 is TGTGCCAGCAGTTTACGGAATTCACCCCTCCACTTT. The chain carries TRBV12-3 or TRBV12-4 and TRBJ1-6; D not resolved. This CDR3 has 12 amino acids. Trimming stripped 2 bases from V and 7 bases from J, with 3 bases between.

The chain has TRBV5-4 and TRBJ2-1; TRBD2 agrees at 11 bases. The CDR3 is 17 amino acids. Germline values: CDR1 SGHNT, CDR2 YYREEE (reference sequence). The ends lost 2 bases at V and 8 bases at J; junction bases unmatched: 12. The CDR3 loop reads CASSFTSGGLGGDEQFF. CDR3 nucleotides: TGTGCCAGCAGCTTTACTAGCGGGGGCCTCGGAGGGGATGAGCAGTTCTTC. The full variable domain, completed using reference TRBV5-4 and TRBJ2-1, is ETGVTQSPTHLIKTRGQQVTLRCSSQSGHNTVSWYQQALGQGPQFIFQYYREEENGRGNFPPRFSGLQFPNYSSELNVNALELDDSALYLCASSFTSGGLGGDEQFFGPGTRLTVL.

The CDR3 coding sequence is TGTGCCAGCAGTTTAAATGGCGGGAGAGGTGAGCAGTTCTTC. Translating gives CASSLNGGRGEQFF. The V gene is TRBV28, the J gene TRBJ2-1; 7 nucleotides match TRBD2. This CDR3 has 14 amino acids. Losses at the gene ends were 2 bases for V and 9 bases for J; bases not matched to a gene: 7. CDR1 is MDHEN, CDR2 SYDVKM, per germline.

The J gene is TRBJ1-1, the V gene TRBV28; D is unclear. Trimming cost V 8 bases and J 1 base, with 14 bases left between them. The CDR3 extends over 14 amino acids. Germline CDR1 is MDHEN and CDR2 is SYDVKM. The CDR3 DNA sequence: TGTGCCAGCTCGTGGGCCTTCGGGAACACTGAAGCTTTCTTT. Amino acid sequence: CASSWAFGNTEAFF. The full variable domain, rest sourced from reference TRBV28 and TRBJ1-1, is DVKVTQSSRYLVKRTGEKVFLECVQDMDHENMFWYRQDPGLGLRLIYFSYDVKMKEKGDIPEGYSVSREKKERFSLILESASTNQTSMYLCASSWAFGNTEAFFGQGTRLTVV.

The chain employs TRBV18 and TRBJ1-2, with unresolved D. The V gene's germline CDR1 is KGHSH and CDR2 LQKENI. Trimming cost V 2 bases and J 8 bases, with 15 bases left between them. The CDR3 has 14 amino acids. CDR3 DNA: TGTGCCAGCTCACCATATAAGGGAGGCAGCGGCTACACCTTC. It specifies CASSPYKGGSGYTF.

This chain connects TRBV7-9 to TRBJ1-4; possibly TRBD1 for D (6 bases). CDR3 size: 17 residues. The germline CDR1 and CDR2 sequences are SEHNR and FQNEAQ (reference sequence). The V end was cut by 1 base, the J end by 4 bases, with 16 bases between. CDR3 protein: CASSLGRIGQINEKLFF. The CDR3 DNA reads TGTGCCAGCAGCTTAGGAAGAATTGGACAGATTAATGAAAAACTGTTTTTT.

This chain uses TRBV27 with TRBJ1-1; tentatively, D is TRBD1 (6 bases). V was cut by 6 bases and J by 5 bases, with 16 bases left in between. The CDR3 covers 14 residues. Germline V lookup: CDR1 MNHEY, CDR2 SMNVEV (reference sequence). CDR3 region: CASRPRRGETEAFF. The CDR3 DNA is TGTGCCAGCAGGCCCCGGAGGGGGGAGACTGAAGCTTTCTTT.

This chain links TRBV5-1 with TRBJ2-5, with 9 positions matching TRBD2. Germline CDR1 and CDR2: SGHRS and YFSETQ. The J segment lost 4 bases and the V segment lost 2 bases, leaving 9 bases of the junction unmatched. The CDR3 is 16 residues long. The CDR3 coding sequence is TGCGCCAGCAGCTTAGGCCCTAGCGGGATCCGAGAGACCCAGTACTTC. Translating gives CASSLGPSGIRETQYF.

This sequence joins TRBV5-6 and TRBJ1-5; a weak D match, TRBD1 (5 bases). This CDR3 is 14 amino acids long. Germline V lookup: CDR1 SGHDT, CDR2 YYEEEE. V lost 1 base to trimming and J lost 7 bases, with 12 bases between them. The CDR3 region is CASSLWGGGQPQHF. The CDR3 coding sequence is TGTGCCAGCAGCTTGTGGGGCGGCGGGCAGCCCCAGCATTTT.

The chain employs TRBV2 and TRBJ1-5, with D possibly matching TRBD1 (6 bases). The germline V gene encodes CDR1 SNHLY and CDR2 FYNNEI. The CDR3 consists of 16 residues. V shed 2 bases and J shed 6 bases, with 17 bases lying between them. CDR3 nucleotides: TGTGCCAGCAGTGAACTTATAAGGACAGAGACTCAGCCCCAGCATTTT. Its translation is CASSELIRTETQPQHF.